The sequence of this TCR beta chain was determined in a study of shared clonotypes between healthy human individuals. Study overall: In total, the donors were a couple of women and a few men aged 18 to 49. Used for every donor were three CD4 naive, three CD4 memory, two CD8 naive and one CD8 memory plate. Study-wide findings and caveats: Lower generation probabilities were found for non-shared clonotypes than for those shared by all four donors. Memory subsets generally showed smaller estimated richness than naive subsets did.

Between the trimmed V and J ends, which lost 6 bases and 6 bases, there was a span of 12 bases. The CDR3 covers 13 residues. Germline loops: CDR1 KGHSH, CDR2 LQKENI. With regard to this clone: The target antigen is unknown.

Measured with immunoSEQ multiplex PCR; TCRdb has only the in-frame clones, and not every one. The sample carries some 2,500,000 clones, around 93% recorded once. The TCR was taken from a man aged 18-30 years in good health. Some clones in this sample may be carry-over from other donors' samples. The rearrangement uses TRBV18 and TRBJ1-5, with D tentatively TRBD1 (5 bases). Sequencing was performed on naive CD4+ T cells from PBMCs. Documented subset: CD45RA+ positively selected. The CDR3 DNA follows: TGTGCCAGCTCTGGGGGGTTGGGTCAGCCCCAGCATTTT. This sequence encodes CASSGGLGQPQHF.